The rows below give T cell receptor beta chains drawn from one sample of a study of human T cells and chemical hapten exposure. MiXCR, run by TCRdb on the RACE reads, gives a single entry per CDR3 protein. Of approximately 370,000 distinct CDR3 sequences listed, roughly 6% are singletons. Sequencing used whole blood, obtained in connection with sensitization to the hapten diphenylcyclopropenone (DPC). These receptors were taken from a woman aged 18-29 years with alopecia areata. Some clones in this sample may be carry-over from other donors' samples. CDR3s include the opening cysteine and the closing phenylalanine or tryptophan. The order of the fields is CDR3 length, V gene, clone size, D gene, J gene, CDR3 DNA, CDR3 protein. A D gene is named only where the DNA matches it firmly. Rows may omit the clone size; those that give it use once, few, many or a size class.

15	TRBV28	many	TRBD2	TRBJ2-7	TGTGCCAGCAGGATGAGGACTAGCAGGTTTTACGAGCAGTACTTC	CASRMRTSRFYEQYF
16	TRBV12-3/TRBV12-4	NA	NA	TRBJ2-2	TGTGCCAGCTTGTCAGGACAAGCCGCGAACACCGGGGAGCTGTTTTTT	CASLSGQAANTGELFF
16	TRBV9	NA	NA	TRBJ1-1	TGTGCCAGCAGCCCCCCCTCGGGCAGGGGGAACACTGAAGCTTTCTTT	CASSPPSGRGNTEAFF
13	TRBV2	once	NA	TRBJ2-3	TGTGCCAGCAGTCGATGGGATTCAGATACGCAGTATTTT	CASSRWDSDTQYF
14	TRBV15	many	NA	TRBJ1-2	TGTGCCACCAGGCCCGGGAGTGTCGGCTATGGCTACACCTTC	CATRPGSVGYGYTF
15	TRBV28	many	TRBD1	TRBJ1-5	TGTGCCAGCAGCCCCGGACAGGGAGGAGTGAGCCCCCAGCATTTT	CASSPGQGGVSPQHF
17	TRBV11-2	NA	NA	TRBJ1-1	TGTGCCAGCAGCTATAGTCCCGACAGAGAACAATACACTGAAGCTTTCTTT	CASSYSPDREQYTEAFF
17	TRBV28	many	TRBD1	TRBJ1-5	TGTGCCAGCAGTCGGACAGGGGGCTGGGATAGCAATCAGCCCCAGCATTTT	CASSRTGGWDSNQPQHF
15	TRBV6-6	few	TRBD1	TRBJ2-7	TGTGCCAGCAGTATGACAGGGGGTCCCGGCTACGAGCAGTACTTC	CASSMTGGPGYEQYF
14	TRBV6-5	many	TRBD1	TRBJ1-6	TGTGCCAGCAGTTACGCAGGGGGTAATTCACCCCTCCACTTT	CASSYAGGNSPLHF
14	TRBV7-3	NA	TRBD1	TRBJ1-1	TGTGCCAGCAGCTCACAGGGGTACGGCACTGAAGCTTTCTTT	CASSSQGYGTEAFF
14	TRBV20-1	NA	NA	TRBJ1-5	TGCAGTGCTAGAGATCCTCAGGGCCCTCAGCCCCAGCATTTT	CSARDPQGPQPQHF
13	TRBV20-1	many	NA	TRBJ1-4	TGCAGTGCTCCCGGAGGACAGAATGAAAAACTGTTTTTT	CSAPGGQNEKLFF
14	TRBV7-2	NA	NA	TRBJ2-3	TGTGCCAGCAGCTTAGCGGGTGAGCTCCATACGCAGTATTTT	CASSLAGELHTQYF
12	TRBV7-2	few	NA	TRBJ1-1	TGTGCCAGCAGCTTCCGCTCGTCAGAAGCTTTCTTT	CASSFRSSEAFF
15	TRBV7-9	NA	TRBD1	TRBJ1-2	TGTGCCAGCAGCCAACAGGGGGCCAGAACCTATGGCTACACCTTC	CASSQQGARTYGYTF
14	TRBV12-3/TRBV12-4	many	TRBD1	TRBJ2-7	TGTGCCAGCAGTAGGGACAGGGCCATTGTGGAGCAGTACTTC	CASSRDRAIVEQYF
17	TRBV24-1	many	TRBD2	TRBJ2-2	TGTGCCACCAGTGATTCCGGACTAGCGGGGGTTCACGGGGAGCTGTTTTTT	CATSDSGLAGVHGELFF
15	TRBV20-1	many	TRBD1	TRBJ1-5	TGCAGTGCTCGCCGGGACAGCTCTCTTAATCAGCCCCAGCATTTT	CSARRDSSLNQPQHF
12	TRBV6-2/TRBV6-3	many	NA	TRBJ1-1	TGTGCCAGCAGTGCGGGCCCGAAAAGGGCTTTCTTT	CASSAGPKRAFF
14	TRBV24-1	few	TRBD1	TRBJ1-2	TGTGCCACCAGTGGCCCAGGGGGGAACTATGGCTACACCTTC	CATSGPGGNYGYTF
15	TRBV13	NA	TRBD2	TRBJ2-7	TGTGCCAGCAGCTTAGCGTCTAGCGGGGGTTACGAGCAGTACTTC	CASSLASSGGYEQYF
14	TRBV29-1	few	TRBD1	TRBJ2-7	TGCAGCGTTGAAGATCGGGACAGTCCCTACGAGCAGTACTTC	CSVEDRDSPYEQYF
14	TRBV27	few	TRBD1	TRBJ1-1	TGTGCCAGCAGGTGGAGGGGGCTGAACACTGAAGCTTTCTTT	CASRWRGLNTEAFF
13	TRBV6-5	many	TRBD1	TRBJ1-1	TGTGCCAGCAGCGAGGGACAGAGGGCTGCAGCTTTCTTT	CASSEGQRAAAFF
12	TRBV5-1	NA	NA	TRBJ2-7	TGCGCCAGCAGCTGGGGTTCCTACGAGCAGTACTTC	CASSWGSYEQYF
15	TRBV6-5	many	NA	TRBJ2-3	TGTGCCAGCAGCTCCGGGACCCCAAGGAAGGATACGCAGTATTTT	CASSSGTPRKDTQYF
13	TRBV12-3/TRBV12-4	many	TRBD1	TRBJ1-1	TGTGCCAGCAGATTGACAGGGGAGGCTGAAGCTTTCTTT	CASRLTGEAEAFF
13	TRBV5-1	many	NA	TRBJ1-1	TGCGCCAGCAGCTTGACGGGGGACACTGAAGCTTTCTTT	CASSLTGDTEAFF
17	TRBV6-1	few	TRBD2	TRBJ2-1	TGTGCCAGCAGTGAAAGGACTAGCGGGGGGTTAGTCAGTGAGCAGTTCTTC	CASSERTSGGLVSEQFF
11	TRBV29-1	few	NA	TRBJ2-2	TGCAGCGTCCAGGCCACCGGGGAGCTGTTTTTT	CSVQATGELFF
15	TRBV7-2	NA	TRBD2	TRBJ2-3	TGTGCCAGCAGCTTACAAGCGGGGGAGGCAGATACGCAGTATTTT	CASSLQAGEADTQYF
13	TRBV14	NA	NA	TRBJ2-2	TGTGCCAGCAGCCAAGCCCCGGGCGGGGAGCTGTTTTTT	CASSQAPGGELFF
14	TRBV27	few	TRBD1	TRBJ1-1	TGTGCCAGCTCCCCCACCTGGGACAGGGGCAGAGGTTTCTTT	CASSPTWDRGRGFF
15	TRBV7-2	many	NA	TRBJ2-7	TGTGCCAGCAGCTTAGTACCTTCAGGTGCTGGCGAGCAGTACTTC	CASSLVPSGAGEQYF
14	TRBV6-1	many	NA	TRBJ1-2	TGTGCCAGCAGGGGGACATCCAGTGGCTATGGCTACACCTTC	CASRGTSSGYGYTF
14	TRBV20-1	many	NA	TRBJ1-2	TGCAGTGCTAGAGCAGGACAGCTTAACTATGGCTACACCTTC	CSARAGQLNYGYTF
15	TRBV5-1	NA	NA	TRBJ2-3	TGCGCCAGCAGCTTGGGTGTCAGATACACAGATACGCAGTATTTT	CASSLGVRYTDTQYF
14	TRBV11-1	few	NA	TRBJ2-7	TGTGCCAGCAGGGACCGGGACGCCAACTACGAGCAGTACTTC	CASRDRDANYEQYF
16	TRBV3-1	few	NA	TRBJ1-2	TGTGCCAGCAGCCATGGACCGGGACTACACGACTATGGCTACACCTTC	CASSHGPGLHDYGYTF
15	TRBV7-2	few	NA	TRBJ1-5	TGTGCCAGCAGCTTCCGACAGAGTAGCAATCAGCCCCAGCATTTT	CASSFRQSSNQPQHF
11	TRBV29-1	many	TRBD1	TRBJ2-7	TGCAGCGTTAGGGCAGGGGGCGAGCAGTACTTC	CSVRAGGEQYF
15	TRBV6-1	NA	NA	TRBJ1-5	TGTGCCAGCAGTTTTTTAGGAGAGAGTGGTCAGCCCCAGCATTTT	CASSFLGESGQPQHF
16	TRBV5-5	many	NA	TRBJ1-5	TGTGCCAGCAGCTCTAGGTGGCAGGGTACCAATCAGCCCCAGCATTTT	CASSSRWQGTNQPQHF
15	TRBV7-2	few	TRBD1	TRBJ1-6	TGTGCCAGCAGCTTAAGCGGACAGGGCGGATCACCCCTCCACTTT	CASSLSGQGGSPLHF